This entry lists 11 T cell receptor beta chains sequenced from one sample in a study of T cells after yellow fever vaccination. TCRdb passed the 5' RACE reads through MiXCR, listing each CDR3 protein once. This table has hundreds of thousands of distinct CDR3 sequences, around 20% appearing once. Sequenced material: PBMCs, taken before the yellow fever booster vaccination. These receptor sequences come from a man aged 18 to 30 who received the YFV17D yellow fever vaccine.

The chain links TRBV12-3 or TRBV12-4 to TRBJ1-2, with no clear D. V dropped 3 bases and J dropped 6 bases, with 8 bases sitting between them. The CDR3 totals 12 residues. The CDR3 spells CASSFGFDGYTF. Written as DNA, the CDR3 is TGTGCCAGCAGTTTCGGATTCGATGGCTACACCTTC.

V gene TRBV5-1 combines with J gene TRBJ2-3; D may be TRBD2 (6 bases). Germline CDR1 SGHRS, CDR2 YFSETQ. CDR3 length: 15 residues. V was cut by 3 bases and J by 5 bases, with 16 bases left in between. The CDR3, as DNA: TGCGCCAGCAGCTCCCGGGACTCCGGGCGAGATACGCAGTATTTT. Translating gives CASSSRDSGRDTQYF.

The chain employs TRBV25-1 and TRBJ2-7, with a possible D match to TRBD1 (6 bases). CDR3 size: 14 residues. Trimming took off 6 bases at V and 6 bases at J, with 18 bases between the two ends. Germline loops: CDR1 MGHDK, CDR2 SYGVNS. CDR3 bases: TGTGCCAGCAGAGGGTCCCCCACAGGGCGCGAGCAGTACTTC. Its translation is CASRGSPTGREQYF.

V is TRBV12-3 or TRBV12-4 and J is TRBJ2-3, with D perhaps TRBD1 (5 bases). CDR3 size: 11 residues. Trimming stripped 5 bases from V and 6 bases from J, with 6 bases between. The CDR3 DNA reads TGTGCCAGCAGTAAGGGGGATACGCAGTATTTT. Amino acid sequence: CASSKGDTQYF.

This chain links TRBV5-6 with TRBJ2-5; D unresolved. Germline-derived CDR1 and CDR2 are SGHDT and YYEEEE. The CDR3 spans 13 residues. V lost 4 bases and J 3 bases, leaving 10 bases between the germline ends. CDR3 amino acids: CASSPGGEETQYF. Here the CDR3 DNA reads TGTGCCAGCAGCCCAGGTGGGGAAGAGACCCAGTACTTC.

The chain carries TRBV20-1 and TRBJ2-5; D unclear. Germline values: CDR1 DFQATT, CDR2 SNEGSKA (reference sequence). This CDR3 is 12 amino acids long. Trimming took off 0 bases at V and 7 bases at J, with 9 bases between the two ends. The CDR3 protein is CSARDIAVTQYF. The DNA for the CDR3 is TGCAGTGCTAGAGATATTGCGGTGACCCAGTACTTC.

The rearrangement links TRBV2 to TRBJ2-7; D gene uncertain. V lost 4 bases to trimming and J lost 2 bases, with 9 bases between them. CDR3 length equals 13 residues. Germline CDR1 SNHLY, CDR2 FYNNEI. Written as DNA, the CDR3 is TGTGCCAGCAGTGTAGGCAGGACCTACGAGCAGTACGTC. It translates to CASSVGRTYEQYV.

V and J are TRBV20-1 and TRBJ1-1, with a tentative D call TRBD1 (5 bases). Trimming shortened V by 3 bases and J by 4 bases, and 12 bases separated the two germline ends. There are 13 residues in the CDR3. The germline V gene encodes CDR1 DFQATT and CDR2 SNEGSKA (reference sequence). The CDR3 reads CSASPRQTTEAFF. CDR3 nucleotides: TGCAGTGCTAGTCCCAGACAGACCACTGAAGCTTTCTTT.

This clonotype was observed a handful of times. The chain employs TRBV11-2 and TRBJ2-3; D gene unclear. The germline CDR1 and CDR2 sequences are SGHAT and FQNNGV. The CDR3 length is 16 residues. Trimming cost V 0 bases and J 0 bases, with 10 bases left between them. The CDR3 DNA reads as TGTGCCAGCAGCTTAGAGACTTCTACTAGCACAGATACGCAGTATTTT. Its translation: CASSLETSTSTDTQYF.

This rearrangement joins TRBV4-1 to TRBJ2-5; tentative D call: TRBD1 (5 bases). This CDR3 has 14 amino acids. Germline CDR1 is MGHRA and CDR2 is YSYEKL. V lost 0 bases and J lost 2, with 7 bases in between. The CDR3 region has the DNA TGCGCCAGCAGCCAAGAGACAGAGCAAGAGACCCAGTACTTC. Its protein is CASSQETEQETQYF.

Many counts were recorded for this clonotype. The rearrangement links TRBV5-1 to TRBJ2-6; possibly TRBD1 for D (6 bases). This CDR3 comprises 15 residues. Per germline, CDR1 SGHRS and CDR2 YFSETQ. V was pared by 4 bases and J by 4 bases, with 12 bases between. In DNA, the CDR3 is TGCGCCAGCAGCCGGACAGTTCCCGGGGCCAACGTCCTGACTTTC. Encoded protein: CASSRTVPGANVLTF.